This passage covers 13 T cell receptor beta chains from one sample sequenced in a study of blood T cell repertoires in COVID-19. TCRdb's table, derived via immunoSEQ multiplex PCR, lists solely in-frame clones and lacks some. The sample holds 250,000 to 300,000 clones, more than 70% seen once. Sequenced input: PBMCs or T cells enriched from blood (not recorded which). These receptors were taken from an older woman in a cohort exposed to, infected with or recovered from COVID-19 (not recorded which).

Remarks on this clone: At the DNA level, this CDR3 is encoded by other sequences in the same sample as well. The rearrangement joins TRBV18 to TRBJ2-2, with D perhaps matching TRBD1 (5 bases). Trimming left V 4 bases short and J 3 bases short, with 9 bases between. The CDR3 is 14 residues long. Germline-derived CDR1 and CDR2 are KGHSH and LQKENI. CDR3 region: CASSLQGDTGELFF. CDR3 coding DNA: TGTGCCAGCTCACTCCAGGGCGACACCGGGGAGCTGTTTTTT.

V usage is TRBV3-1 (or the pseudogene TRBV3-2) and J usage is TRBJ2-2; 14 positions agree with TRBD2. With V trimmed by 6 bases and J by 3 bases, 12 bases remained unmatched. The germline gives CDR1 LGHDT, CDR2 YNNKEL (reference sequence). The CDR3 loop spans 19 amino acids. The CDR3 region has the DNA TGTGCCAGCAGTAAGGGGACTAGCGGGAGCAGAATGGACACCGGGGAGCTGTTTTTT. This translates into CASSKGTSGSRMDTGELFF.

This clone has only a few counts. The chain employs TRBV10-1 and TRBJ2-3; D not resolved. V was shortened by 4 bases and J by 0 bases, with 5 bases between the two germline ends. CDR1 is WNHNN and CDR2 is SYGVQD in the germline V gene (reference sequence). The CDR3 runs 13 residues. CDR3 amino acids: CASSATSTDTQYF. The CDR3 nucleotides are TGCGCCAGCAGTGCTACTAGCACAGATACGCAGTATTTT.

CDR3 amino acids: CASTGGGRIQPQHF. CDR3 coding DNA: TGTGCCAGCACCGGGGGGGGGCGGATTCAGCCCCAGCATTTT. The V call is TRBV28, the J call TRBJ1-5; the D gene is possibly TRBD1 (6 bases). The CDR3 totals 14 residues. The ends were cut back, 7 bases at V and 6 bases at J, with 16 bases in the middle. From germline, CDR1 is MDHEN and CDR2 SYDVKM.

V gene TRBV15 combines with J gene TRBJ1-3, with 7 bases fitting TRBD1. The J segment lost 4 bases and the V segment lost 3 bases, leaving 3 bases of the junction unmatched. CDR1 is LNHNV, CDR2 YYDKDF, per germline (reference sequence). This CDR3 contains 14 residues. This CDR3 reads CATSRQGEGNTIYF. CDR3 bases: TGTGCCACCAGCAGGCAGGGGGAGGGAAACACCATATATTTT.

J is TRBJ2-1 and V is TRBV28, with 11 nucleotides matching TRBD2. The CDR3 loop spans 17 amino acids. V dropped 0 bases and J dropped 9; count of bases not matched to a gene: 10. Germline V lookup: CDR1 MDHEN, CDR2 SYDVKM. The CDR3, as DNA: TGTGCCAGCAGTTTATGGGAGGGACTAGCGGAGCGGGGTGAGCAGTTCTTC. It yields the protein CASSLWEGLAERGEQFF.

This CDR3 is CASSLGLETQYF. The DNA for the CDR3 is TGTGCCAGCAGTTTAGGCCTAGAGACCCAGTACTTC. This sequence joins TRBV27 and TRBJ2-5; no clear D. Per germline, CDR1 MNHEY and CDR2 SMNVEV (reference sequence). The CDR3 sequence is 12 residues long. V was trimmed by 2 bases and J by 4 bases, leaving 5 bases between them.

The chain has TRBV19 and TRBJ1-4; 9 bases match TRBD1. With 6 bases clipped from V and 8 bases from J, the junction kept 4 bases outside the gene matches. CDR1 is LNHDA, CDR2 SQIVND, per germline (reference sequence). This CDR3 comprises 13 residues. As DNA, the CDR3 is TGTGCCAGTAGAACAGGGGGCCAAGAAAAACTGTTTTTT. It translates to CASRTGGQEKLFF.

The chain is built from TRBV7-2 and TRBJ2-3, with D perhaps TRBD2 (6 bases). With 5 bases removed from V and 3 bases from J, the gap between germline ends came to 21 bases. Germline loops: CDR1 SGHTA, CDR2 FQGNSA. This CDR3 is built from 17 residues. The DNA for the CDR3 is TGTGCCAGCAGCCCCCGGAGCGGCGGGAAGGGGACAGATACGCAGTATTTT. Encoded protein: CASSPRSGGKGTDTQYF.

The chain couples TRBV7-9 to TRBJ2-1; a possible D gene is TRBD2 (5 bases). The CDR3 length is 12 residues. V was clipped by 1 base and J by 12 bases, with 10 bases between them. Germline V CDR1 and CDR2: SEHNR, FQNEAQ (reference sequence). The CDR3 DNA reads TGTGCCAGCAGCTTAGAGGACGGGGTGCAGTTCTTC. Residues: CASSLEDGVQFF.

This rearrangement joins TRBV7-3 to TRBJ1-1, with TRBD1 matching over 9 bases. V lost 4 bases to trimming and J lost 4 bases; unmatched junction nucleotides: 4. The CDR3 totals 14 residues. Germline V lookup: CDR1 SGHTA, CDR2 FQGTGA. The CDR3 DNA follows: TGTGCCAGCAGCTCGACAGGGGGGAGCACTGAAGCTTTCTTT. Translating gives CASSSTGGSTEAFF.

V is TRBV13 and J is TRBJ2-3; 14 nucleotides agree with TRBD2. The CDR3 extends over 19 amino acids. Germline CDR1 and CDR2: PRHDT and FYEKMQ (reference sequence). Germline trimming cut 4 bases from V and 3 bases from J; bases unmatched to any gene: 12. The CDR3 here is CASSSVDGTSGSGTDTQYF. CDR3 bases: TGTGCCAGCAGCTCAGTTGATGGGACTAGCGGGAGCGGGACAGATACGCAGTATTTT.

The V call is TRBV28, the J call TRBJ1-5; D call uncertain. Germline-derived CDR1 and CDR2 are MDHEN and SYDVKM. The CDR3 consists of 15 residues. V was clipped by 2 bases and J by 0 bases, with 8 bases between them. The CDR3 DNA sequence: TGTGCCAGCAGTTTACGAGTCACTAGCAATCAGCCCCAGCATTTT. Translating gives CASSLRVTSNQPQHF.